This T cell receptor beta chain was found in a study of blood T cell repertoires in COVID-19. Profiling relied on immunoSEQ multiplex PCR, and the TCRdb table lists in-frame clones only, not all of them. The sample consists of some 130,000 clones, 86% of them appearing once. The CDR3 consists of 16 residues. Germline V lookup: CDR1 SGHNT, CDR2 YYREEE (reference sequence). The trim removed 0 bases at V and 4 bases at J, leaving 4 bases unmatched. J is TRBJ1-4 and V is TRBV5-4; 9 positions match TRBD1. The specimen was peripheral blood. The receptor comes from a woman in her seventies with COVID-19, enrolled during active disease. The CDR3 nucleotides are TGTGCCAGCAGCTTGGCGGGGACAGGGAGTAATGAAAAACTGTTTTTT. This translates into CASSLAGTGSNEKLFF.